This TCR beta chain was captured in a study of OX40 agonist ivuxolimab in advanced cancers. Background on the study: At 65% to 85% male, the cohort had a mean age of approximately 60 years, ranging from about 23 to 79. Partial response was recorded in three patients: one hepatocellular carcinoma and two cutaneous melanoma cases.

Here immunoSEQ multiplex PCR was the method, and the copy in TCRdb shows in-frame clones only, minus some. There are tens of thousands of clones in the sample; around 90% occur only once, and approximately 5% lies in the top ten. The CDR3 runs to 15 residues. Trimming at V came to 5 bases and at J to 6 bases, leaving 7 bases not matched to a gene. Per germline, CDR1 GTSNPN and CDR2 SVGIG (reference sequence). Collection of blood occurred at baseline, at cycle 4 day 1, and at cycle 7 day 1. The rearrangement uses TRBV30 and TRBJ2-7, with 16 nucleotides matching TRBD2. This clonotype was sampled from an adult with an advanced solid tumor such as melanoma, head and neck, liver or kidney cancer. Material: CD4+ or CD8+ T cells sorted from blood, obtained in a trial of the OX40 agonist ivuxolimab. The CDR3 region is CAWSGLAGGMGEQYF. For the CDR3, the DNA is TGTGCCTGGTCGGGACTAGCGGGAGGGATGGGCGAGCAGTACTTC.